This entry lists 24 T cell receptor beta chains sequenced from one sample in a study of T cell responses to AZD1222 COVID-19 vaccine listed by TCRdb under 2021. The library was made by the immunoSEQ multiplex PCR assay. Imported from immuneACCESS, the table was reduced by TCRdb to in-frame sequences with V and J called. These copies leave out some clones; in studies compared against another copy, an unresolved V gene accounts for under half, and the cause of the remainder is not known. This sample comprises more than 100,000 clones, about 90% of them detected only once. The ten largest account for approximately 9.2% of the sample. Taken with the paper, the label for time point translates to: baseline before first vaccination. This specimen was peripheral blood, taken on day 0 of AZD1222 vaccination. These receptors originate from an adult in good health.

This rearrangement joins TRBV20-1 to TRBJ1-1; possible D gene TRBD1, 6 bases. CDR1 and CDR2 (germline): DFQATT, SNEGSKA (reference sequence). Trimming pared 3 bases from V and 4 bases from J, leaving 9 bases between. The CDR3 runs 12 residues. DNA for the CDR3: TGCAGTGCTAGTTGGGGGGCCACTGAAGCTTTCTTT. Translated: CSASWGATEAFF.

The genes are TRBV18 and TRBJ1-4; TRBD1 agrees at 7 bases. CDR1 is KGHSH and CDR2 is LQKENI in the germline V gene. J lost 6 bases, V lost 6 bases, and 4 bases had no gene match. The CDR3 extends over 13 amino acids. For the CDR3, the DNA is TGTGCCAGCTCGCCCGGGACAGATGAAAAACTGTTTTTT. Protein: CASSPGTDEKLFF.

The chain is built from TRBV4-1 and TRBJ2-7; 14 bases are a match to TRBD2. With V trimmed by 6 bases and J by 2 bases, 3 bases remained unmatched. This CDR3 spans 15 amino acids. Germline V gene sequence: CDR1 MGHRA, CDR2 YSYEKL. Here the CDR3 DNA reads TGCGCCAGCAGTCCGGGACTAGCGGGGGCCTACGAGCAGTACTTC. Translating gives CASSPGLAGAYEQYF.

The J gene is TRBJ1-4, the V gene TRBV7-9; D is possibly TRBD1 (5 bases). V dropped 2 bases and J dropped 2 bases, with 12 bases sitting between them. The CDR3 is 16 amino acids. Germline V gene sequence: CDR1 SEHNR, CDR2 FQNEAQ (reference sequence). The DNA for the CDR3 is TGTGCCAGCAGCTTAATAGACAGCCCCACTAATGAAAAACTGTTTTTT. Its translation: CASSLIDSPTNEKLFF.

The J gene is TRBJ2-1, the V gene TRBV7-9; TRBD2 aligns across 13 bases. Trimming at V came to 5 bases and at J to 4 bases, leaving 8 bases not matched to a gene. This CDR3 comprises 17 residues. Germline values: CDR1 SEHNR, CDR2 FQNEAQ (reference sequence). The CDR3 DNA reads as TGTGCCAGCAGCGTCAGACTAGCGGGGGGCCTGTACAATGAGCAGTTCTTC. Its protein is CASSVRLAGGLYNEQFF.

The chain uses TRBV3-1 (or the pseudogene TRBV3-2) and TRBJ2-1; D tentatively fits TRBD1 or TRBD2 (7 bases each). The CDR3 length is 16 residues. Deletions cut 0 bases from V and 7 bases from J, with 16 bases between. The germline V gene encodes CDR1 LGHDT and CDR2 YNNKEL (reference sequence). This CDR3 is CASSQDLTGRGNEQFF. The CDR3 DNA reads as TGTGCCAGCAGCCAAGATTTGACAGGGCGGGGGAATGAGCAGTTCTTC.

The chain joins TRBV18 to TRBJ1-4, with TRBD1 matching over 9 bases. In germline, CDR1 is KGHSH, CDR2 LQKENI. The CDR3 sequence is 18 residues long. V lost 0 bases to trimming and J lost 2 bases; unmatched junction nucleotides: 7. The CDR3 region has the DNA TGTGCCAGCTCACCACCGGGACAGGGTTCATCGACTAATGAAAAACTGTTTTTT. Protein: CASSPPGQGSSTNEKLFF.

The V call is TRBV19, the J call TRBJ2-7; the D gene could be TRBD1 or TRBD2 (5 bases each). There are 15 residues in the CDR3. Germline assignment: CDR1 LNHDA and CDR2 SQIVND (reference sequence). With 1 base removed from V and 2 bases from J, the gap between germline ends came to 12 bases. The CDR3 here is CASSIVPGPPYEQYF. As DNA, the CDR3 is TGTGCCAGTAGTATAGTCCCGGGACCTCCCTACGAGCAGTACTTC.

J is TRBJ1-1 and V is TRBV29-1; D not resolved. The CDR3 is 12 residues long. Trimming took 4 bases from V and 1 from J, leaving 7 bases between them. Germline V gene sequence: CDR1 SQVTM, CDR2 ANQGSEA. CDR3 sequence (DNA): TGCAGCGTTGTTGGGGAGAACACTGAAGCTTTCTTT. It specifies CSVVGENTEAFF.

V usage is TRBV11-2 and J usage is TRBJ2-7; 7 bases are shared with TRBD2. V shed 5 bases, J shed 4 bases, and the junction held 2 bases outside the gene matches. The CDR3 is 12 residues long. Germline V lookup: CDR1 SGHAT, CDR2 FQNNGV. The CDR3 region is CASSPGGYEQYF. The CDR3 DNA reads as TGTGCCAGCAGCCCCGGGGGGTACGAGCAGTACTTC. Full variable domain (missing parts from reference TRBV11-2 and TRBJ2-7): EAGVAQSPRYKIIEKRQSVAFWCNPISGHATLYWYQQILGQGPKLLIQFQNNGVVDDSQLPKDRFSAERLKGVDSTLKIQPAKLEDSAVYLCASSPGGYEQYFGPGTRLTVT.

This rearrangement joins TRBV7-2 to TRBJ2-1, with 11 bases matching TRBD1. CDR3 length equals 16 residues. The germline V gene encodes CDR1 SGHTA and CDR2 FQGNSA. Trimming at V came to 1 base and at J to 6 bases, leaving 5 bases not matched to a gene. The chain's CDR3 is CASSLVGTGGLNEQFF. For the CDR3, the DNA is TGTGCCAGCAGCTTAGTGGGGACAGGGGGACTCAATGAGCAGTTCTTC.

The chain has TRBV13 and TRBJ2-1, with unresolved D. V was cut by 6 bases and J by 9 bases, with 9 bases left in between. This CDR3 is built from 11 residues. Germline CDR1 reads PRHDT; CDR2 reads FYEKMQ (reference sequence). CDR3 protein: CASSPRVEQFF. CDR3 DNA: TGTGCCAGCAGTCCTAGGGTTGAGCAGTTCTTC.

V is TRBV7-9 and J is TRBJ2-7; D is unresolved. This CDR3 is 15 amino acids long. Looked up from germline, CDR1 is SEHNR and CDR2 is FQNEAQ (reference sequence). Trimming cost V 1 base and J 0 bases, with 10 bases left between them. CDR3 sequence: CASSLDPTVSYEQYF. The CDR3 region has the DNA TGTGCCAGCAGCTTAGACCCTACAGTCTCCTACGAGCAGTACTTC.

V is TRBV5-1 and J is TRBJ2-1; 11 bases fit TRBD2. The trim removed 3 bases at V and 4 bases at J, leaving 12 bases unmatched. CDR3 size: 18 residues. Germline V gives CDR1 SGHRS, CDR2 YFSETQ. Here the CDR3 DNA reads TGCGCCAGCAGCTCCGGACTAGCGGGTATCCCGAGATACAATGAGCAGTTCTTC. Its protein product is CASSSGLAGIPRYNEQFF.

This chain connects TRBV5-1 to TRBJ1-2; 10 bases line up with TRBD1. CDR1 SGHRS and CDR2 YFSETQ come from the germline V gene. With V trimmed by 0 bases and J by 5 bases, 10 bases remained unmatched. There are 17 residues in the CDR3. The CDR3 sequence is CASSLGNQDRGLYGYTF. The CDR3 nucleotides are TGCGCCAGCAGCTTGGGGAACCAAGACAGGGGGCTGTATGGCTACACCTTC.

The V and J genes are TRBV5-1 and TRBJ2-5, with D maybe TRBD2 (5 bases). The CDR3 is made up of 14 amino acids. Trimming shortened V by 2 bases and J by 2 bases, and 10 bases separated the two germline ends. The germline V gene has CDR1 SGHRS and CDR2 YFSETQ. CDR3: CASSLIPGQETQYF. The CDR3 DNA reads TGCGCCAGCAGCTTAATACCGGGACAAGAGACCCAGTACTTC.

The chain is built from TRBV27 and TRBJ1-6; TRBD1 might be the D (5 bases). The germline gives CDR1 MNHEY, CDR2 SMNVEV (reference sequence). This CDR3 region has 14 residues. V was pared by 6 bases and J by 6 bases, with 12 bases between. CDR3: CASSPGLFNSPLHF. The CDR3 DNA reads TGTGCCAGCAGCCCGGGACTGTTTAATTCACCCCTCCACTTT.

The CDR3 loop is CASSPTGTGPGATEAFF. The CDR3 DNA is TGTGCCAGCTCACCGACCGGGACAGGGCCAGGTGCCACTGAAGCTTTCTTT. This rearrangement joins TRBV18 to TRBJ1-1; TRBD1 matches 9 bases. The CDR3 length is 17 residues. V was pared by 3 bases and J by 4 bases, with 12 bases of the junction left unmatched. Germline CDR1 and CDR2: KGHSH and LQKENI. Full variable domain (missing parts from reference TRBV18 and TRBJ1-1): NAGVMQNPRHLVRRRGQEARLRCSPMKGHSHVYWYRQLPEEGLKFMVYLQKENIIDESGMPKERFSAEFPKEGPSILRIQQVVRGDSAAYFCASSPTGTGPGATEAFFGQGTRLTVV.

Points on this clone: The junction departs from the called germline gene at one end, perhaps through a read error. CDR3 loop: CTSQGLGYEQYF. CDR3 DNA: TGTACCAGCCAGGGTTTAGGCTACGAGCAGTACTTC. V and J are TRBV27 and TRBJ2-7; D might be TRBD1 (5 bases). The CDR3 spans 12 residues. Germline CDR1 MNHEY, CDR2 SMNVEV (reference sequence).

The chain couples TRBV4-1 to TRBJ1-1, with D hard to call. This CDR3 is built from 14 residues. CDR1 and CDR2 (germline): MGHRA, YSYEKL. Trimming stripped 4 bases from V and 4 bases from J, with 13 bases between. The CDR3 protein is CASSREGLGTEAFF. The CDR3 DNA reads as TGCGCCAGCAGCCGGGAGGGATTGGGCACTGAAGCTTTCTTT.

V gene TRBV19 combines with J gene TRBJ2-2; weak D call: TRBD2 (5 bases). This CDR3 spans 17 amino acids. V lost 6 bases and J 6 bases, leaving 23 bases between the germline ends. Germline V gene sequence: CDR1 LNHDA, CDR2 SQIVND (reference sequence). The CDR3 sequence is CASSIRRTEVRAGELFF. As DNA, the CDR3 is TGTGCCAGTAGCATACGTCGGACGGAGGTTCGGGCCGGGGAGCTGTTTTTT. The complete variable domain, with remaining parts taken from reference TRBV19 and TRBJ2-2, reads DGGITQSPKYLFRKEGQNVTLSCEQNLNHDAMYWYRQDPGQGLRLIYYSQIVNDFQKGDIAEGYSVSREKKESFPLTVTSAQKNPTAFYLCASSIRRTEVRAGELFFGEGSRLTVL.

This chain uses TRBV19 with TRBJ1-2, with 7 nucleotides matching TRBD1. V trimming: 5 bases; J trimming: 3 bases; junction bases outside the gene matches: 6. The CDR3 is 14 residues long. The germline V gene has CDR1 LNHDA and CDR2 SQIVND (reference sequence). CDR3 region: CASSLDRVDYGYTF. DNA for the CDR3: TGTGCCAGTAGTCTCGACAGGGTCGACTATGGCTACACCTTC. Full variable domain (remainder filled in from reference TRBV19 and TRBJ1-2): DGGITQSPKYLFRKEGQNVTLSCEQNLNHDAMYWYRQDPGQGLRLIYYSQIVNDFQKGDIAEGYSVSREKKESFPLTVTSAQKNPTAFYLCASSLDRVDYGYTFGSGTRLTVV.

V and J are TRBV27 and TRBJ2-1, with D tentatively TRBD1 (5 bases). CDR1 is MNHEY, CDR2 SMNVEV, per germline (reference sequence). The CDR3 has 13 amino acids. V shed 0 bases and J shed 8 bases, with 8 bases lying between them. The CDR3 DNA follows: TGTGCCAGCAGTTTATCCAGGGCAGATGAGCAGTTCTTC. Its translation is CASSLSRADEQFF.

The chain employs TRBV4-3 and TRBJ2-1, with D maybe TRBD2 (6 bases). The germline gives CDR1 LGHNA, CDR2 YSLEER. The CDR3 consists of 18 residues. The V end lost 0 bases, the J end lost 0 bases, and 15 bases lay between the germline ends. The CDR3 here is CASSQDPRGTSSYNEQFF. CDR3 in DNA: TGCGCCAGCAGCCAAGATCCCCGGGGGACGAGCTCCTACAATGAGCAGTTCTTC.